This T cell receptor beta chain appears in the sequencing data of a study of shared clonotypes between healthy human individuals. V trimming: 2 bases; J trimming: 4 bases; junction bases outside the gene matches: 8. This CDR3 is 15 amino acids long. Germline loops: CDR1 MDHEN, CDR2 SYDVKM. Generated by immunoSEQ multiplex PCR, the TCRdb table keeps only in-frame clones and is missing some. Among fewer than 550,000 clones listed, about 75% were seen once. The sequenced sample was PBMCs. The sequence came from a woman aged 40 to 55 in good health. Some clones in this sample may be carry-over from other donors' samples. The chain couples TRBV28 to TRBJ2-7, with 7 bases identical to TRBD1. CDR3 sequence reads: CASSLRTGTSYEQYF. The CDR3 coding sequence is TGTGCCAGCAGTTTAAGGACAGGAACATCTTACGAGCAGTACTTC.